One T cell receptor (beta chain) is described in this entry. Its specificity is unknown. The data stem from a study of OX40 agonist ivuxolimab in advanced cancers. For the study at large: The treatment was a fully human IgG2 OX40 agonist, ivuxolimab. Study-wide points: Clones of CD4+ and CD8+ blood T cells grew by week 6 at doses of 0.1 to 3.0 mg/kg.

Data came from immunoSEQ multiplex PCR; TCRdb stores just in-frame clones and leaves some out. Among around 30,000 clones, about 88% were seen once, and the ten largest hold about a fifth. The sample in question was CD4+ or CD8+ T cells sorted from blood, obtained in a trial of the OX40 agonist ivuxolimab. The receptor comes from an adult with an advanced solid tumor such as melanoma, head and neck, liver or kidney cancer.

CDR3 protein: CASSLEGLAKNIQYF. The CDR3 coding sequence is TGTGCCAGCAGCTTGGAGGGACTAGCCAAAAACATTCAGTACTTC. The chain joins TRBV5-5 to TRBJ2-4; a weak D match, TRBD2 (6 bases). CDR1 is SGHKS and CDR2 is YYEKEE in the germline V gene (reference sequence). There are 15 residues in the CDR3. V lost 0 bases, J lost 0 bases, and 7 bases lay in between.